This TCR beta chain was identified during a study of shared clonotypes between healthy human individuals. A single count supports this clone. The CDR3 has 11 residues. Germline V gene sequence: CDR1 MNHNS, CDR2 SASEGT. Trimming shortened V by 7 bases and J by 6 bases, and 10 bases separated the two germline ends. Clones were sequenced by immunoSEQ multiplex PCR, and TCRdb holds only the in-frame ones, with some missing. The profile shows approximately 2.5 million clones, over 85% of them singletons. Sequenced: naive CD4+ T cells from PBMCs. This sample's subset: CD45RA+ positively selected. J is TRBJ2-7 and V is TRBV6-1; tentatively, D is TRBD1 (5 bases). The sequence came from a man aged 18 to 30 in good health. Some clones in this sample may be carry-over from other donors' samples. The DNA of the CDR3 is TGTGCCAGCACCAGGGCTAGCGAGCAGTACTTC. Amino acids: CASTRASEQYF.